Reported below is one T cell receptor beta chain. Its antigen is undetermined. For the second PCR, which ran for roughly 7 to 11 cycles, a sample-barcoded 5' primer and a J-beta primer mix were used. TCRdb independently ran MiXCR on the 5' RACE reads; one entry per CDR3 protein. The sample consists of some 560,000 distinct CDR3 sequences, about 28% of them appearing once. The sample belongs to a study of blood T cells in healthy people across ages. Notes on the study in general: Naive T cell percentage showed a strong correlation with the diversity of TCR beta.

CDR1 and CDR2 from the germline V gene are SGHKS and YYEKEE (reference sequence). This CDR3 contains 15 residues. The ends lost 4 bases at V and 7 bases at J; junction bases unmatched: 9. These data were also filed under a second study, of T cells of mothers and their children.

The sample comprised blood. The chain carries TRBV5-5 and TRBJ2-1; TRBD1 agrees at 9 bases. This TCR was sampled from a boy aged 2 to 10 in good health. The CDR3 bases are TGTGCCAGCAGCACCCCGGGACAGGGTAGGAATGAGCAGTTCTTC. It encodes CASSTPGQGRNEQFF.